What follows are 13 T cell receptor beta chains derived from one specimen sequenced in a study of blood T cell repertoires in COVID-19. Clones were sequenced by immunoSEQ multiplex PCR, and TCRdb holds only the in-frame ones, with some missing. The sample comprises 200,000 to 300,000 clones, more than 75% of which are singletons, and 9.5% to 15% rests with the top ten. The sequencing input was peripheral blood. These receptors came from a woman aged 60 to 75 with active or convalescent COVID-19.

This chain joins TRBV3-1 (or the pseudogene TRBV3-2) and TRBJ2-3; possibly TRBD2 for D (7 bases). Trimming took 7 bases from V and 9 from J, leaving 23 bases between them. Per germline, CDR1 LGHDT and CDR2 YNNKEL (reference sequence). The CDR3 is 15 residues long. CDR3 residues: CASTRSRGAGKTQYF. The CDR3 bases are TGTGCCAGCACCCGGTCTCGGGGGGCCGGCAAAACGCAGTATTTT.

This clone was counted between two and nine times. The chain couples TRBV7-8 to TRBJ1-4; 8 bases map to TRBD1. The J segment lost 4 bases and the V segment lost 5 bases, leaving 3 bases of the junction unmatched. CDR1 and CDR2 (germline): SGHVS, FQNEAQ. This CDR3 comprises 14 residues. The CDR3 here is CASSQGAYNEKLFF. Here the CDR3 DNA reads TGTGCCAGCAGCCAGGGGGCGTATAATGAAAAACTGTTTTTT.

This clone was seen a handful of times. In nucleotides, the CDR3 is TGTGCCAGTAGTCAGATGGGGCTGGGGACAGGGCAAGGCTACACCTTC. Protein sequence: CASSQMGLGTGQGYTF. The chain is built from TRBV19 and TRBJ1-2, with 9 bases identical to TRBD1. The CDR3 totals 16 residues. Germline trimming cut 5 bases from V and 8 bases from J; bases unmatched to any gene: 15. Germline-derived CDR1 and CDR2 are LNHDA and SQIVND (reference sequence).

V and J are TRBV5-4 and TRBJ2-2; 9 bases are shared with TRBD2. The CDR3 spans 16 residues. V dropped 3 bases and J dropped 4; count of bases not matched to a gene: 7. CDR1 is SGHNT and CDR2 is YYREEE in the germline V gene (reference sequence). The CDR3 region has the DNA TGTGCCAGCAGCTCTACGGGCGGGGGGGCCACCGGGGAGCTGTTTTTT. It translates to CASSSTGGGATGELFF.

In nucleotides, the CDR3 is TGTGCCAGCAGTTCCCGGCCCCCGGGCGAGCAGTACTTC. It specifies CASSSRPPGEQYF. This rearrangement joins TRBV12-3 or TRBV12-4 to TRBJ2-7; D uncertain. The CDR3 has 13 amino acids. The V end was cut by 4 bases, the J end by 6 bases, with 13 bases between.

CDR3 region: CASSNMISNQPQHF. The CDR3 coding sequence is TGTGCCAGCAGTAACATGATAAGCAATCAGCCCCAGCATTTT. The chain employs TRBV2 and TRBJ1-5; D is unclear. Germline V gene sequence: CDR1 SNHLY, CDR2 FYNNEI. V dropped 5 bases and J dropped 1 base, with 9 bases sitting between them. The CDR3 spans 14 residues.

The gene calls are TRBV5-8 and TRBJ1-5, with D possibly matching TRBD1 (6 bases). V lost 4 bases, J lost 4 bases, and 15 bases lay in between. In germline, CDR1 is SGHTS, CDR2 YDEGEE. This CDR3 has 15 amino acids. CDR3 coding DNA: TGTGCCAGCAGCCCTACAGGGATAAGGAATCAGCCCCAGCATTTT. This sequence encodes CASSPTGIRNQPQHF.

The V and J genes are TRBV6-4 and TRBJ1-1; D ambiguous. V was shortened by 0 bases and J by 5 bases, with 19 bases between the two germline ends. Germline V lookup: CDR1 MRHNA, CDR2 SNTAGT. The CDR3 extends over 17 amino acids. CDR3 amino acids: CASSDSPEEAYVTEAFF. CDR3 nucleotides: TGTGCCAGCAGTGACTCGCCGGAGGAGGCATATGTTACTGAAGCTTTCTTT.

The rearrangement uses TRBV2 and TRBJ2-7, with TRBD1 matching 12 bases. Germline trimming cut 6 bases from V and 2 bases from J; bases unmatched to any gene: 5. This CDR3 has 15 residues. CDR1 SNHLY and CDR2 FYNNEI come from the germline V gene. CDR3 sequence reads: CASSGGQGATYEQYF. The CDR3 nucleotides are TGTGCCAGCAGCGGGGGACAGGGGGCGACCTACGAGCAGTACTTC.

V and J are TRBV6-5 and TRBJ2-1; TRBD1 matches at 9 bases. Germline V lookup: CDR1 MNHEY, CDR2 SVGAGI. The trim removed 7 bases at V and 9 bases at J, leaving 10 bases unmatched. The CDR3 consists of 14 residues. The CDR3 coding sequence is TGTGCCAGCACCCCCCGGGACAGGGAGGGTGAGCAGTTCTTC. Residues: CASTPRDREGEQFF.

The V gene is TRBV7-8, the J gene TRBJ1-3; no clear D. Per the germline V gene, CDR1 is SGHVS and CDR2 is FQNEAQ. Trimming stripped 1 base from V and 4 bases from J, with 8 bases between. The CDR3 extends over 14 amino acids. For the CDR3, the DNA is TGTGCCAGCAGCTTAGTGGCTTACGGAAACACCATATATTTT. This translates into CASSLVAYGNTIYF.

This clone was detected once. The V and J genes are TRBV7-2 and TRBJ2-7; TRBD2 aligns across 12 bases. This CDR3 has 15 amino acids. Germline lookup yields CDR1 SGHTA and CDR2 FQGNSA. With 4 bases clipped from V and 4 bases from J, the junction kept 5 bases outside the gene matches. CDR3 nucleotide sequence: TGTGCCAGCAGCTACTCTAGCGGGGGGGCATACGAGCAGTACTTC. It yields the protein CASSYSSGGAYEQYF.

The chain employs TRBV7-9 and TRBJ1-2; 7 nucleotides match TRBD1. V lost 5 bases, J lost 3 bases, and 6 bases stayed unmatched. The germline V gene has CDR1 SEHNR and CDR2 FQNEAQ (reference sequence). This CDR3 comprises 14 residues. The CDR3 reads CASSLGGSDYGYTF. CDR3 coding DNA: TGTGCCAGCAGCCTAGGGGGCTCTGACTATGGCTACACCTTC.